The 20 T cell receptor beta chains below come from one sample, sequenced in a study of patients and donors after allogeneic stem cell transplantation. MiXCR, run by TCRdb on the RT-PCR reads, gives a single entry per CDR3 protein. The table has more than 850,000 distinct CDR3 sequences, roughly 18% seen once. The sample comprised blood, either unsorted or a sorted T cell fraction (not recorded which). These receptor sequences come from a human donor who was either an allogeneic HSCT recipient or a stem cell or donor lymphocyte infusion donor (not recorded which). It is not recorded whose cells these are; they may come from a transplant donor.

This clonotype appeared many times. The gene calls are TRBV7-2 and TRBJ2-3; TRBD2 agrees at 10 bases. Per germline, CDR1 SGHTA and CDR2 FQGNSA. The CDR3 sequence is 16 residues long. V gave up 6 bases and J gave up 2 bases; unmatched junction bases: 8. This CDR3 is CASSPRTSGSTDTQYF. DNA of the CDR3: TGTGCCAGCAGTCCCCGGACTAGCGGATCCACAGATACGCAGTATTTT.

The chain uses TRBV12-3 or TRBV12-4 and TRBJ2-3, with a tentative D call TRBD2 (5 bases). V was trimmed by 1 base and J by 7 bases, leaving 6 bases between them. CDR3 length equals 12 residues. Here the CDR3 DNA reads TGTGCCAGCAGTTTAGGGGAGTATACGCAGTATTTT. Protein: CASSLGEYTQYF.

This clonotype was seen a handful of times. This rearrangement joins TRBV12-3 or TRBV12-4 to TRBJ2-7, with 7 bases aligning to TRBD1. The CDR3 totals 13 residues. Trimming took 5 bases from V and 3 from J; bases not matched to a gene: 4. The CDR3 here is CASSQDRNYEQYF. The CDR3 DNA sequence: TGTGCCAGCAGTCAGGACAGGAACTACGAGCAGTACTTC.

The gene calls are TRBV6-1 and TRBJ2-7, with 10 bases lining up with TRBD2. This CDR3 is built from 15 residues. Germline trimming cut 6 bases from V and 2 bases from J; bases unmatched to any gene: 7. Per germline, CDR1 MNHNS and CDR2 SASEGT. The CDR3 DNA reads TGTGCCAGCAGGACGACTAGCGGGCCTACCTACGAGCAGTACTTC. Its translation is CASRTTSGPTYEQYF.

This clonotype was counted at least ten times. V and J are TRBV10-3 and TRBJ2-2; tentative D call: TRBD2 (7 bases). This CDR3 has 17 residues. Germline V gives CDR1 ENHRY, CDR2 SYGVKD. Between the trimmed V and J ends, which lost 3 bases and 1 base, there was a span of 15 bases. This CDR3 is CAISDRGGGQNTGELFF. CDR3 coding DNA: TGTGCCATCAGTGATCGGGGCGGGGGCCAGAACACCGGGGAGCTGTTTTTT.

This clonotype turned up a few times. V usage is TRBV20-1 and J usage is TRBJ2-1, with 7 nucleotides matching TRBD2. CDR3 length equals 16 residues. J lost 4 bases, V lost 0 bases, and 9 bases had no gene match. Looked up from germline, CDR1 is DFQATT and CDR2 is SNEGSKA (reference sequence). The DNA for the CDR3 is TGCAGTGCTAGAGATCTAGCGGATAAATATTACAATGAGCAGTTCTTC. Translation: CSARDLADKYYNEQFF.

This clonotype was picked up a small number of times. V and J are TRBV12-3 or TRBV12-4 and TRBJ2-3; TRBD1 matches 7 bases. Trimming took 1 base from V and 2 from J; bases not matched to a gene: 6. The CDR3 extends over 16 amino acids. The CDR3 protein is CASSLGQGIDTDTQYF. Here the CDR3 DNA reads TGTGCCAGCAGTTTAGGACAGGGCATTGACACAGATACGCAGTATTTT.

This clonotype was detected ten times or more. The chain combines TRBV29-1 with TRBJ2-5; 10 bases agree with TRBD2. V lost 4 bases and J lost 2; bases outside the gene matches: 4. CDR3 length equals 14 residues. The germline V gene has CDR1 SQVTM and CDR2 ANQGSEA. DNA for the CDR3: TGCAGCGTTGTACTAGCGGGACCGCAAGAGACCCAGTACTTC. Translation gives CSVVLAGPQETQYF.

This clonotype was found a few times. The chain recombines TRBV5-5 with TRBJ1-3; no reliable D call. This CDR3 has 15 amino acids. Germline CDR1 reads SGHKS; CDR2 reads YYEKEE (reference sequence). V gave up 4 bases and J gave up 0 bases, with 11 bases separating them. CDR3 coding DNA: TGTGCCAGCAGCCCCGGTCGATTCTCTGGAAACACCATATATTTT. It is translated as CASSPGRFSGNTIYF.

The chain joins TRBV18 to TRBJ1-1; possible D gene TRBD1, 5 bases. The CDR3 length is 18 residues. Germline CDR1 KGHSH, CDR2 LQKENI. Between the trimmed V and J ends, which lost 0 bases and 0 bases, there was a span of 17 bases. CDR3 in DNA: TGTGCCAGCTCACCACCGGGGGGAGGGATCCGGATGAACACTGAAGCTTTCTTT. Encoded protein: CASSPPGGGIRMNTEAFF.

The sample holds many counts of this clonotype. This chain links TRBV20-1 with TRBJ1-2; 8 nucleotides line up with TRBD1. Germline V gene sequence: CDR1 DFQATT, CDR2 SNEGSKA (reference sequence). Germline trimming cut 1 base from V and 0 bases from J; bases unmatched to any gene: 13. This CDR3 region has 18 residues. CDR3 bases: TGCAGTGCTAGAGCGTCTTTCGGCGAGACAGGGGCTAACTATGGCTACACCTTC. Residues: CSARASFGETGANYGYTF.

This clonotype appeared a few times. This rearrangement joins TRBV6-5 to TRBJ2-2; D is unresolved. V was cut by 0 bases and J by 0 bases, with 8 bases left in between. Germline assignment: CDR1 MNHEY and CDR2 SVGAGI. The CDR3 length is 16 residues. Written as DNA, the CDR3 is TGTGCCAGCAGTTACTCAGTCTCCACGAACACCGGGGAGCTGTTTTTT. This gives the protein CASSYSVSTNTGELFF.

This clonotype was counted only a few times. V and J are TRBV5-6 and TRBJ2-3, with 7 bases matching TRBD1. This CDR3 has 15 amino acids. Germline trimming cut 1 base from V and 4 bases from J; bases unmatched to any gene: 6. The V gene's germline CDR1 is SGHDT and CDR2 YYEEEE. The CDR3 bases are TGTGCCAGCAGCTTGAGACAGGGAAACGCAGATACGCAGTATTTT. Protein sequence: CASSLRQGNADTQYF.

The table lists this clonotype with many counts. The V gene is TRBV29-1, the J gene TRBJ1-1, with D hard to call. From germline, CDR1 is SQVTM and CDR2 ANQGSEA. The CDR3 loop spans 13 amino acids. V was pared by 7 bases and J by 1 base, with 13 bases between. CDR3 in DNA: TGCAGCGCCGAGTCTTACGGGAACACTGAAGCTTTCTTT. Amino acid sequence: CSAESYGNTEAFF. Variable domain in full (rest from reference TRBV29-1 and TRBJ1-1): SAVISQKPSRDICQRGTSLTIQCQVDSQVTMMFWYRQQPGQSLTLIATANQGSEATYESGFVIDKFPISRPNLTFSTLTVSNMSPEDSSIYLCSAESYGNTEAFFGQGTRLTVV.

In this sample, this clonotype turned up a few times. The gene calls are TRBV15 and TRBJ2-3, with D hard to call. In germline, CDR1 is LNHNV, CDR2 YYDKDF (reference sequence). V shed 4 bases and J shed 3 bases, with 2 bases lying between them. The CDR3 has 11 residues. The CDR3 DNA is TGTGCCACCAGCAAGACAGATACGCAGTATTTT. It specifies CATSKTDTQYF. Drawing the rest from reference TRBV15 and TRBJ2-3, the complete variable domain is DAMVIQNPRYQVTQFGKPVTLSCSQTLNHNVMYWYQQKSSQAPKLLFHYYDKDFNNEADTPDNFQSRRPNTSFCFLDIRSPGLGDTAMYLCATSKTDTQYFGPGTRLTVL.

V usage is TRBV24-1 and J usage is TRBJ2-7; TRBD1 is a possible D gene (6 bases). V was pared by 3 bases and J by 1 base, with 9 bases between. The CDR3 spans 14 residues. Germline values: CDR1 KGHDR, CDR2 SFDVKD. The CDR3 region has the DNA TGTGCCACCAGTGATCCGGGACATTCCTACGAGCAGTACTTC. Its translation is CATSDPGHSYEQYF.

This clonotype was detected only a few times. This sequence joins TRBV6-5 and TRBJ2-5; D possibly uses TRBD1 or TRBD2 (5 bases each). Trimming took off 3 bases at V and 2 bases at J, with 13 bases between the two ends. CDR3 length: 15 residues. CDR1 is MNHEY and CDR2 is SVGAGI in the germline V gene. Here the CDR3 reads CASSYSGAPQETQYF. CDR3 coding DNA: TGTGCCAGCAGTTATTCCGGGGCCCCTCAAGAGACCCAGTACTTC.

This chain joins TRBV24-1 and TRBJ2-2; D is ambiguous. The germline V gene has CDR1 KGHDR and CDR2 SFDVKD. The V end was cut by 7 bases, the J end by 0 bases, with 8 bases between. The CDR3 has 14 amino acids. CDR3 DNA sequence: TGTGCCACCAGAGGACGGGCGAACACCGGGGAGCTGTTTTTT. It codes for CATRGRANTGELFF.

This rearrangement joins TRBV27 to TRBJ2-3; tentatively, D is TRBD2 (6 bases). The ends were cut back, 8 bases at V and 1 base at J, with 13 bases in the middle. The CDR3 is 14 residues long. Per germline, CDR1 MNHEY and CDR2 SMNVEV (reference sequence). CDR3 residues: CASGIKRGTDTQYF. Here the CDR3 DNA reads TGTGCCAGCGGGATCAAGCGGGGCACAGATACGCAGTATTTT.

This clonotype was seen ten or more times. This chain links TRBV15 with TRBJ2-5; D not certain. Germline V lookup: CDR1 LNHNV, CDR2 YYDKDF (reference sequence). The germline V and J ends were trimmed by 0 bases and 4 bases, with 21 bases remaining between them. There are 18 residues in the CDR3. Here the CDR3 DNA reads TGTGCCACCAGCAGAGATGATGAGATCCTCCCTTGGGGAGAGACCCAGTACTTC. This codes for CATSRDDEILPWGETQYF.